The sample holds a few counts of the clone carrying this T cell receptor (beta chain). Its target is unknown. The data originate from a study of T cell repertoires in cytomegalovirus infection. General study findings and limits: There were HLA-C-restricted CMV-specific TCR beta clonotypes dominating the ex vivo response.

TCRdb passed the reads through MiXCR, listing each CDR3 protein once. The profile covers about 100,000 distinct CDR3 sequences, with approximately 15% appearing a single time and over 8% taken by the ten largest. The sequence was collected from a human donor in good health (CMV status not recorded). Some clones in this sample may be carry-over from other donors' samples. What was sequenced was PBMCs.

The CDR3 spells CASRGGFGGTGELFF. DNA of the CDR3: TGTGCCAGCAGGGGGGGCTTTGGGGGCACCGGGGAGCTGTTTTTT. This chain links TRBV2 with TRBJ2-2, with D perhaps being TRBD1 or TRBD2 (6 bases each). The CDR3 loop spans 15 amino acids. V was trimmed by 6 bases and J by 4 bases, leaving 15 bases between them. The germline gives CDR1 SNHLY, CDR2 FYNNEI.